The 5 T cell receptor beta chains presented below share a single source sample, sequenced in a study of identical twins. A single record per CDR3 protein comes from TCRdb applying MiXCR to the 5' RACE reads. Altogether about 1.7 million distinct CDR3 sequences are present, more than 30% being singletons, with the ten largest covering over 0.25%. Sequences were obtained from cord blood. The receptors were gathered from a newborn girl in good health.

This clonotype was counted at least ten times. This chain joins TRBV7-2 and TRBJ1-2; maybe TRBD1 (5 bases). CDR3 length: 15 amino acids. V gave up 2 bases and J gave up 2 bases, with 12 bases separating them. Germline V gene sequence: CDR1 SGHTA, CDR2 FQGNSA. For the CDR3, the DNA is TGTGCCAGCAGCTTAATCGGCAGGGACAACTATGGCTACACCTTC. The encoded protein is CASSLIGRDNYGYTF.

This chain uses TRBV20-1 with TRBJ2-2, with 9 bases lining up with TRBD1. This CDR3 has 15 amino acids. V trimming: 0 bases; J trimming: 4 bases; junction bases outside the gene matches: 3. Germline-derived CDR1 and CDR2 are DFQATT and SNEGSKA (reference sequence). Written as DNA, the CDR3 is TGCAGTGCTAGAGATCGGACAGGGGTCACCGGGGAGCTGTTTTTT. This encodes CSARDRTGVTGELFF.

This chain joins TRBV28 and TRBJ1-2; D might be TRBD1 (5 bases). Trimming left V 4 bases short and J 4 bases short, with 16 bases between. The CDR3 is 15 residues long. Germline V gene data show CDR1 as MDHEN and CDR2 as SYDVKM. The CDR3 reads CASSSQERVVYGYTF. The CDR3 region has the DNA TGTGCCAGCAGTTCACAGGAAAGGGTTGTCTATGGCTACACCTTC.

Details on this clonotype: One end of the junction varies from germline; a read error may be responsible. V gene TRBV6-2 or TRBV6-3 combines with J gene TRBJ2-3, with no clear D. Germline CDR1 MNHEY, CDR2 SVGEGT. The CDR3 is made up of 12 amino acids. DNA for the CDR3: TGTGCTAGCAGCCAAACCATAGATACGCAGTATTTT. Its protein is CASSQTIDTQYF.

This clonotype was seen many times. The chain is built from TRBV3-1 and TRBJ2-7, with TRBD2 matching 8 bases. Unmatched junction bases numbered 3, after V lost 6 bases and J lost 2 bases. This CDR3 is 13 amino acids long. Germline lookup yields CDR1 LGHDT and CDR2 YNNKEL (reference sequence). The CDR3: CASRRGEAYEQYF. The CDR3 coding sequence is TGTGCCAGCAGGCGGGGGGAAGCCTACGAGCAGTACTTC.